This T cell receptor beta chain was profiled in a study of tissue T cells after allogeneic stem cell transplantation. V was clipped by 6 bases and J by 7 bases; unmatched bases: 9. CDR3 length: 14 residues. Germline-derived CDR1 and CDR2 are LNHDA and SQIVND (reference sequence). This research-autopsy study prospectively enrolled adult allogeneic hematopoietic cell transplant recipients with steroid-refractory graft-versus-host disease. This table comes from immunoSEQ multiplex PCR, and its TCRdb copy is limited to in-frame clones, with some not included. The sample includes several thousand clones, 74% of them seen just once. This clone was seen a handful of times.

This specimen consisted of left colon tissue, obtained at autopsy. The clonotype comes from an older male patient with steroid-refractory graft-versus-host disease after an allogeneic stem cell transplant. Some T cells may be the graft donor's. The rearrangement joins TRBV19 to TRBJ2-7, with 10 positions matching TRBD2. In DNA, the CDR3 is TGTGCCAGTAGCACCGGGACTAGCGTGTGGGAGCAGTACTTC. Translation gives CASSTGTSVWEQYF. The variable domain in full, with the rest retrieved from reference TRBV19 and TRBJ2-7, is DGGITQSPKYLFRKEGQNVTLSCEQNLNHDAMYWYRQDPGQGLRLIYYSQIVNDFQKGDIAEGYSVSREKKESFPLTVTSAQKNPTAFYLCASSTGTSVWEQYFGPGTRLTVT.